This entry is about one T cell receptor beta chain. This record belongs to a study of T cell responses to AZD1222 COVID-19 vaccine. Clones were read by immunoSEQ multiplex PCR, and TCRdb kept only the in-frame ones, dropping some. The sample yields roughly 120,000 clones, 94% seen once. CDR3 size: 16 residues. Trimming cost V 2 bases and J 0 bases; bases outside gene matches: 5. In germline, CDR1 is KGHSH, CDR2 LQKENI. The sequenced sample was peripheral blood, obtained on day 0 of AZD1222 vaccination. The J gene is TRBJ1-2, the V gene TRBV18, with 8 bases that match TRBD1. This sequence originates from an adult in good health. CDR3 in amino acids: CASSPVTGGPNYGYTF. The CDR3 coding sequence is TGTGCCAGCTCACCAGTCACAGGGGGACCTAACTATGGCTACACCTTC.